This T cell receptor (beta chain) was sequenced for a study of CD8+ T cells in alopecia areata. Treatment described: oral pan-JAK inhibitor, 5-10 mg twice daily. Germline CDR1 SGHKS, CDR2 YYEKEE (reference sequence). The CDR3 consists of 12 residues. With 4 bases removed from V and 6 bases from J, the gap between germline ends came to 9 bases. Sequencing templates came from extracted RNA that was reverse transcribed into cDNA. Sequenced by immunoSEQ multiplex PCR; TCRdb stores in-frame clones only, minus some. The sample consists of 150,000 to 200,000 clones, around 71% of them appearing once. This clone was seen a handful of times.

The V gene is TRBV5-5, the J gene TRBJ2-3, with D maybe TRBD1 (6 bases). This clonotype was sampled from a human donor with alopecia areata. The specimen was CD4+ T cells sorted from blood, collected at week 4, from a patient treated with tofacitinib. The CDR3 region has the DNA TGTGCCAGCAGCCAAACAGGGGATACGCAGTATTTT. Its translation is CASSQTGDTQYF.